A single sample is the source of the 13 T cell receptor beta chains below, sequenced in a study of blood T cell repertoires in COVID-19. TCRdb keeps only in-frame clones here, not all; method: immunoSEQ multiplex PCR. Here the sample spans roughly 180,000 clones, about 88% being singletons. Sample: peripheral blood. The receptor set was obtained from a man aged 18 to 30 with acute or convalescent COVID-19.

The chain employs TRBV28 and TRBJ1-2; weak D call: TRBD1 (6 bases). The CDR3 covers 16 residues. Between the trimmed V and J ends, which lost 11 bases and 2 bases, there was a span of 24 bases. CDR1 is MDHEN and CDR2 is SYDVKM in the germline V gene. CDR3 coding DNA: TGTGCCGCGGAGGGAGGCGGGGGGCGGATGAACTATGGCTACACCTTC. Amino acids: CAAEGGGGRMNYGYTF.

V and J are TRBV28 and TRBJ1-4, with D maybe TRBD1 (5 bases). The CDR3 is 15 residues long. CDR1 MDHEN and CDR2 SYDVKM come from the germline V gene. V lost 8 bases and J 3 bases, leaving 16 bases between the germline ends. The CDR3 sequence is CASDSWSGANEKLFF. The CDR3 nucleotides read TGTGCCAGCGACAGCTGGTCCGGCGCTAATGAAAAACTGTTTTTT.

J is TRBJ2-7 and V is TRBV5-1; D may be TRBD1 (6 bases). Germline V lookup: CDR1 SGHRS, CDR2 YFSETQ. The CDR3 is 11 residues long. V lost 5 bases and J lost 7, with 10 bases in between. This CDR3 reads CASRRGSEQYV. CDR3 sequence (DNA): TGCGCCAGCAGGAGGGGGAGTGAGCAGTACGTC.

Worth noting for this clone: The same CDR3 is also encoded by other DNA sequences in this sample. The J gene is TRBJ2-7, the V gene TRBV4-1, with D perhaps matching TRBD1 (5 bases). V was cut by 1 base and J by 2 bases, with 6 bases left in between. The CDR3 has 13 amino acids. Germline V gene sequence: CDR1 MGHRA, CDR2 YSYEKL. The CDR3 is CASSQGTTYEQYF. The CDR3 region has the DNA TGCGCCAGCAGCCAAGGGACAACCTACGAGCAGTACTTC.

This chain uses TRBV6-1 with TRBJ2-7; TRBD2 is a possible D gene (6 bases). The CDR3 is 17 residues long. Germline lookup yields CDR1 MNHNS and CDR2 SASEGT. V was trimmed by 1 base and J by 2 bases, leaving 18 bases between them. CDR3 bases: TGTGCCAGCAGTGAAGATTCTCGGGGAGGACGAACCTACGAGCAGTACGTC. This codes for CASSEDSRGGRTYEQYV.

The table lists this clone with many counts. V gene TRBV5-1 combines with J gene TRBJ1-6; TRBD1 matches at 7 bases. The CDR3 consists of 18 residues. Germline values: CDR1 SGHRS, CDR2 YFSETQ. V shed 0 bases and J 3 bases; nucleotides not matched to a gene: 9. The CDR3 spells CASSLGTGTPYYNSPLHF. The DNA of the CDR3 is TGCGCCAGCAGCTTGGGGACAGGAACCCCCTACTATAATTCACCCCTCCACTTT.

The chain is built from TRBV11-3 and TRBJ2-2; maybe TRBD1 (5 bases). The CDR3 spans 13 residues. Trimming stripped 5 bases from V and 5 bases from J, with 9 bases between. Germline CDR1 SGHNT, CDR2 YENEEA. The CDR3 loop reads CASSEDSTGELFF. CDR3 nucleotides: TGTGCCAGCAGCGAAGACAGTACCGGGGAGCTGTTTTTT.

The sample holds a few counts of this clone. This chain connects TRBV18 to TRBJ1-4; possible D gene TRBD1, 5 bases. The CDR3 is 16 residues long. Between the trimmed V and J ends, which lost 3 bases and 1 base, there was a span of 12 bases. From germline, CDR1 is KGHSH and CDR2 LQKENI. This CDR3 reads CASSPGQGGTNEKLFF. In nucleotides, the CDR3 is TGTGCCAGCTCACCCGGCCAGGGAGGAACTAATGAAAAACTGTTTTTT.

Details on this clone: Other nucleotide sequences in the sample specify the same CDR3. The chain links TRBV7-3 to TRBJ2-1; TRBD1 agrees at 8 bases. CDR1 is SGHTA, CDR2 FQGTGA, per germline. This CDR3 comprises 14 residues. The V gene end was trimmed by 5 bases and the J gene end by 7 bases; junction bases not matched to a gene: 7. In DNA, the CDR3 is TGTGCCAGCAGCGTCGACAGGGGATATAATGAGCAGTTCTTC. Encoded protein: CASSVDRGYNEQFF.

This chain uses TRBV10-1 with TRBJ1-5, with 7 bases lining up with TRBD1. Germline loops: CDR1 WNHNN, CDR2 SYGVQD (reference sequence). Germline trimming cut 6 bases from V and 4 bases from J; bases unmatched to any gene: 9. This CDR3 is built from 15 residues. CDR3 in DNA: TGCGCCAGCAGCAAAACGGGACAGCTAAATCAGCCCCAGCATTTT. This gives the protein CASSKTGQLNQPQHF.

This rearrangement joins TRBV19 to TRBJ2-6; tentatively, D is TRBD1 (5 bases). CDR3 size: 16 residues. The V gene lost 6 bases and the J gene lost 0 bases, with 12 bases spanning the gap. In germline, CDR1 is LNHDA, CDR2 SQIVND (reference sequence). The DNA of the CDR3 is TGTGCCAGTAGAAATCTAGGGGTCTCTGGGGCCAACGTCCTGACTTTC. Protein product: CASRNLGVSGANVLTF. Using reference TRBV19 and TRBJ2-6 for the parts outside the CDR3, the full variable domain is DGGITQSPKYLFRKEGQNVTLSCEQNLNHDAMYWYRQDPGQGLRLIYYSQIVNDFQKGDIAEGYSVSREKKESFPLTVTSAQKNPTAFYLCASRNLGVSGANVLTFGAGSRLTVL.

J is TRBJ1-4 and V is TRBV2, with TRBD1 matching over 8 bases. This CDR3 has 14 amino acids. CDR1 and CDR2 from the germline V gene are SNHLY and FYNNEI. Trimming took 3 bases from V and 7 from J; bases not matched to a gene: 4. CDR3 in DNA: TGTGCCAGCAGTGATAAAGGACAGGGTGAAAAACTGTTTTTT. Translating gives CASSDKGQGEKLFF. Full variable domain (outside the CDR3, taken from reference TRBV2 and TRBJ1-4): EPEVTQTPSHQVTQMGQEVILRCVPISNHLYFYWYRQILGQKVEFLVSFYNNEISEKSEIFDDQFSVERPDGSNFTLKIRSTKLEDSAMYFCASSDKGQGEKLFFGSGTQLSVL.

The CDR3: CASSAGWEPLYGYTF. The CDR3 coding sequence is TGTGCCAGCAGTGCAGGGTGGGAACCTCTCTATGGCTACACCTTC. The chain uses TRBV2 and TRBJ1-2; possible D gene TRBD1, 5 bases. Germline CDR1 and CDR2: SNHLY and FYNNEI. The CDR3 is 15 residues long. V gave up 4 bases and J gave up 4 bases, with 16 bases separating them.